This TCR beta chain was obtained from a study of metastatic and nonmetastatic thyroid tumors. Overall study results and limits: Malignant tumors reportedly showed significantly higher TCR beta diversity than benign nodules in both blood and tumor.

TCRdb reanalyzed the PCR reads with MiXCR. The data contain 25,000 or so clones, 16% of them singletons. This clone was observed many times. The antigen remains unidentified. V was shortened by 0 bases and J by 5 bases, with 17 bases between the two germline ends. The CDR3 covers 16 residues. CDR1 GTSNPN and CDR2 SVGIG come from the germline V gene (reference sequence). All patients reached thyroid surgery having received no treatment beforehand. This clonotype was sampled from a female donor with papillary thyroid cancer or a benign thyroid nodule (not recorded which). Some clones in this sample may be carry-over from other donors' samples. This chain uses TRBV30 with TRBJ2-1, with D perhaps matching TRBD1 or TRBD2 (6 bases each). What was sequenced was blood. The CDR3 here is CAWSVGGRHDHNEQFF. The CDR3 DNA is TGTGCCTGGAGTGTAGGGGGGCGGCACGACCACAATGAGCAGTTCTTC.